This T cell receptor (beta chain) was profiled in a study of shared clonotypes between healthy human individuals. Germline loops: CDR1 SGHDT, CDR2 YYEEEE. This CDR3 region has 16 residues. With 4 bases clipped from V and 1 base from J, the junction kept 8 bases outside the gene matches. Profiled with immunoSEQ multiplex PCR; TCRdb holds only in-frame clones, not every one. The data show some 2,400,000 clones, nearly 97% seen once. This clonotype originated in a man aged 18 to 29 in good health. This sequence joins TRBV5-6 and TRBJ2-7; 10 bases line up with TRBD1. Material for sequencing was naive CD4+ T cells sorted from blood. The subset denotes: CD45RA+ positively selected. CDR3 coding DNA: TGTGCCAGCAGCCAGGAGACAGGGGGCCTATCCTACGAGCAGTACTTC. Amino acid sequence: CASSQETGGLSYEQYF.